The rows below give T cell receptor beta chains drawn from one sample of a study of graft-versus-host responses after intestinal transplantation. These receptors lack a known antigen. The repertoire was sequenced with immunoSEQ multiplex PCR; TCRdb's copy has only in-frame clones and lacks some. The sample holds 60,000 to 75,000 clones; roughly nine tenths are singletons and the top ten take 2.5%. Sequencing used unstimulated CD8+ T cells sorted from spleen or lymph node cells, obtained before intestinal transplant. Source of these receptors: a human donor who received an intestinal transplant. The CDR3 runs from the conserved cysteine through the conserved F or W. D genes are given only for firm matches. Clone size, where shown, is once, few, many, or a class for clones that have expanded.

D | J | V | size | CDR3 | DNA
TRBD2 | TRBJ2-7 | TRBV29-1 | NA | CSVVQRDQPPYEQYF | TGCAGCGTTGTACAGCGGGATCAGCCTCCCTACGAGCAGTACTTC
TRBD1 | TRBJ2-2 | TRBV15 | NA | CATSGILQGARPGELFF | TGTGCCACCAGCGGGATCCTACAGGGGGCGCGCCCCGGGGAGCTGTTTTTT
NA | TRBJ1-4 | TRBV5-1 | NA | CASSLRQGRKLFF | TGCGCCAGCAGCTTGCGGCAGGGTAGAAAACTGTTTTTT
NA | TRBJ1-1 | TRBV4-1 | NA | CASSPPDMNTEAFF | TGCGCCAGCAGTCCGCCAGATATGAACACTGAAGCTTTCTTT
NA | TRBJ1-1 | TRBV29-1 | NA | CSVSGTLGGEAFF | TGCAGCGTTAGCGGGACACTAGGAGGTGAAGCTTTCTTT
TRBD2 | TRBJ2-7 | TRBV5-1 | NA | CASSLERWGGFYEQYF | TGCGCCAGCAGCTTGGAACGGTGGGGGGGTTTCTACGAGCAGTACTTC
TRBD1 | TRBJ2-2 | TRBV29-1 | NA | CSVEGTGLPNTGELFF | TGCAGCGTTGAGGGGACAGGCTTACCGAACACCGGGGAGCTGTTTTTT
NA | TRBJ2-7 | TRBV28 | NA | CASTPQNREIPYEQYF | TGTGCCAGCACACCCCAGAACAGGGAGATCCCGTACGAGCAGTACTTC
TRBD1 | TRBJ1-1 | TRBV5-1 | NA | CASSPTGADTEAFF | TGCGCCAGCAGTCCGACAGGGGCCGACACTGAAGCTTTCTTT
TRBD2 | TRBJ2-7 | TRBV6-1 | NA | CASSEGREGAYEQYF | TGTGCCAGCAGTGAAGGGCGGGAGGGAGCCTACGAGCAGTACTTC
NA | TRBJ2-7 | TRBV5-4 | once | CAISGPYEQYF | TGTGCCATCAGCGGGCCCTACGAGCAGTACTTC
NA | TRBJ2-7 | TRBV5-1 | NA | CASSPLSPYEQYF | TGCGCCAGCAGCCCTTTGAGCCCCTACGAGCAGTACTTC
TRBD2 | TRBJ2-1 | TRBV27 | NA | CASSARASGFTYNEQFF | TGTGCCAGCAGCGCCCGGGCTAGCGGATTCACCTACAATGAGCAGTTCTTC
TRBD2 | TRBJ2-4 | TRBV4-1 | NA | CASSHLAGELAKNIQYF | TGCGCCAGCAGCCACCTAGCGGGGGAACTAGCCAAAAACATTCAGTACTTC
TRBD2 | TRBJ2-3 | TRBV5-8 | NA | CASRPGLAPREGTDTQYF | TGTGCCAGCAGGCCGGGACTAGCGCCCCGGGAGGGCACAGATACGCAGTATTTT
TRBD1 | TRBJ1-5 | TRBV28 | NA | CASSIQGAGQPQHF | TGTGCCAGCAGTATACAGGGGGCCGGACAGCCCCAGCATTTT
NA | TRBJ1-1 | TRBV10-3 | few | CAITQTGPESEAFF | TGTGCCATCACCCAGACGGGTCCGGAGTCTGAAGCTTTCTTT
NA | TRBJ1-2 | TRBV5-5 | NA | CASSSTGGLRYGYTF | TGTGCCAGCAGCTCCACCGGGGGGCTGCGGTATGGCTACACCTTC
NA | TRBJ2-5 | TRBV2 | NA | CASSGPSTQETQYF | TGTGCCAGCAGTGGCCCCAGTACCCAAGAGACCCAGTACTTC
NA | TRBJ1-5 | TRBV29-1 | NA | CSVVRGKEGTYQPQHF | TGCAGCGTTGTGAGGGGGAAAGAGGGTACGTATCAGCCCCAGCATTTT
NA | TRBJ2-7 | TRBV19 | NA | CASSIGSPSYYEQYF | TGTGCCAGTAGTATCGGCAGCCCTAGCTACTACGAGCAGTACTTC
NA | TRBJ1-2 | TRBV2 | NA | CASSGVTANNYGYTF | TGTGCCAGCAGTGGAGTCACAGCTAATAACTATGGCTACACCTTC
NA | TRBJ2-7 | TRBV5-4 | NA | CASSSGADPYEQYF | TGTGCCAGCAGCTCCGGAGCCGACCCCTACGAGCAGTACTTC
TRBD2 | TRBJ2-3 | TRBV29-1 | NA | CSVEEVRGLASKGGTDTQYF | TGCAGCGTTGAAGAAGTTCGGGGACTAGCGTCGAAAGGGGGCACAGATACGCAGTATTTT
NA | TRBJ1-1 | TRBV9 | NA | CASSVGSSTEAFF | TGTGCCAGCAGCGTAGGGAGTTCCACTGAAGCTTTCTTT
TRBD1 | TRBJ1-2 | TRBV4-1 | NA | CASSQEPQGAYGYTF | TGCGCCAGCAGCCAAGAACCACAGGGGGCCTATGGCTACACCTTC
TRBD1 | TRBJ2-7 | TRBV15 | NA | CATRDRQGWEQYF | TGTGCCACCAGAGACCGACAGGGCTGGGAGCAGTACTTC
NA | TRBJ1-2 | TRBV5-1 | NA | CASSPSENYGYTF | TGCGCCAGCAGCCCCTCGGAGAACTATGGCTACACCTTC
TRBD1 | TRBJ1-4 | TRBV7-9 | NA | CASSSTLDREPATNEKLFF | TGTGCCAGCAGCTCCACTCTCGACAGGGAGCCTGCAACTAATGAAAAACTGTTTTTT
NA | TRBJ1-6 | TRBV10-3 | NA | CAISDGGRVNSPLHF | TGTGCCATCAGTGACGGGGGTAGGGTTAATTCACCCCTCCACTTT
TRBD2 | TRBJ2-1 | TRBV4-1 | NA | CASSSRSGRESGYNEQFF | TGCGCCAGCAGCTCGAGAAGCGGGAGGGAATCGGGCTACAATGAGCAGTTCTTC
NA | TRBJ2-5 | TRBV27 | NA | CASSLGETQYF | TGTGCCAGCAGTTTAGGCGAGACCCAGTACTTC
TRBD1 | TRBJ2-7 | TRBV5-5 | NA | CASSGGDRGLYEQYF | TGTGCCAGCAGCGGGGGTGACAGGGGGCTTTACGAGCAGTACTTC
NA | TRBJ1-1 | TRBV7-3 | NA | CASSPNPRNTEAFF | TGTGCCAGCAGCCCCAATCCCAGGAACACTGAAGCTTTCTTT
NA | TRBJ1-6 | TRBV6-5 | NA | CASSYSRPYNSPLHF | TGTGCCAGCAGTTACTCGAGGCCCTATAATTCACCCCTCCACTTT
TRBD1 | TRBJ2-1 | TRBV25-1 | NA | CASSDPGGLYNEQFF | TGTGCCAGCAGTGATCCAGGGGGCTTATACAATGAGCAGTTCTTC
NA | TRBJ1-3 | TRBV9 | NA | CASSVGASSGNTIYF | TGTGCCAGCAGCGTAGGGGCGAGCTCTGGAAACACCATATATTTT
TRBD1 | TRBJ2-2 | TRBV6-5 | NA | CATRDRMKGELFF | TGTGCCACACGGGACAGGATGAAAGGGGAGCTGTTTTTT
TRBD2 | TRBJ2-7 | TRBV6-1 | NA | CASSEPLAGGISYEQYF | TGTGCCAGCAGTGAGCCTTTAGCGGGAGGGATCTCCTACGAGCAGTACTTC
NA | TRBJ1-2 | TRBV28 | once | CASSLSSNYGYTF | TGTGCCAGCAGTTTAAGCTCTAACTATGGCTACACCTTC
TRBD1 | TRBJ2-7 | TRBV2 | NA | CASSDRGHNEQYF | TGTGCCAGCAGTGACAGGGGGCATAACGAGCAGTACTTC
NA | TRBJ2-1 | TRBV5-1 | NA | CASTPGSYNEQFF | TGCGCCAGCACCCCAGGGTCCTACAATGAGCAGTTCTTC
TRBD1 | TRBJ1-2 | TRBV7-9 | NA | CASSTGTGNNYGYTF | TGTGCCAGCAGCACCGGGACAGGGAATAACTATGGCTACACCTTC
TRBD2 | TRBJ2-1 | TRBV28 | NA | CASSFLKRRPPGLAGNNEQFF | TGTGCCAGCAGTTTTCTCAAACGTCGACCGCCGGGACTAGCGGGCAACAATGAGCAGTTCTTC
NA | TRBJ2-7 | TRBV2 | NA | CASSDAGGRRYEQYF | TGTGCCAGCAGTGATGCAGGGGGGCGTCGCTACGAGCAGTACTTC
NA | TRBJ2-7 | TRBV5-1 | NA | CASSLAGPYEQYF | TGCGCCAGCAGCTTGGCTGGGCCTTACGAGCAGTACTTC
NA | TRBJ2-7 | TRBV30 | NA | CASTGEGTGPYEQYF | TGTGCCTCCACCGGGGAGGGGACAGGACCCTACGAGCAGTACTTC
NA | TRBJ2-7 | TRBV27 | NA | CASSLSGSEQYF | TGTGCCAGCAGTTTATCGGGGAGCGAGCAGTACTTC
TRBD1 | TRBJ1-4 | TRBV4-1 | NA | CASSQVGEGADEKLFF | TGCGCCAGCAGCCAAGTGGGAGAGGGGGCGGATGAAAAACTGTTTTTT
NA | TRBJ1-1 | TRBV11-2 | NA | CASSRRQNRNTEAFF | TGTGCCAGCAGCCGTAGGCAGAACAGGAACACTGAAGCTTTCTTT
NA | TRBJ1-3 | TRBV7-6 | NA | CASSLGRGWAGRGFAGNTIYF | TGTGCCAGCAGCTTAGGTAGGGGTTGGGCAGGGAGGGGATTCGCTGGAAACACCATATATTTT
NA | TRBJ2-1 | TRBV6-4 | NA | CASSDSGGAGEQFF | TGTGCCAGCAGTGACTCGGGGGGGGCGGGCGAGCAGTTCTTC
NA | TRBJ2-3 | TRBV6-1 | NA | CASSGEVSSTDTQYF | TGTGCCAGCAGTGGAGAGGTCTCAAGCACAGATACGCAGTATTTT
NA | TRBJ2-5 | TRBV27 | NA | CASSLAPTGTQYF | TGTGCCAGCAGTTTAGCTCCCACTGGGACCCAGTACTTC
NA | TRBJ1-4 | TRBV28 | NA | CASSSEAATDATNEKLFF | TGTGCCAGCAGTTCAGAGGCGGCGACGGATGCAACTAATGAAAAACTGTTTTTT
TRBD2 | TRBJ2-7 | TRBV27 | NA | CASSGEGHPYEQYF | TGTGCCAGCAGCGGGGAGGGGCATCCCTACGAGCAGTACTTC
TRBD1 | TRBJ2-7 | TRBV2 | NA | CASRRDSSSYEQYF | TGTGCCAGCAGACGGGACAGCAGCTCCTACGAGCAGTACTTC
TRBD1 | TRBJ1-1 | TRBV13 | NA | CASRDRVRGAFF | TGTGCCAGCAGGGACAGGGTTCGGGGAGCTTTCTTT
NA | TRBJ2-7 | TRBV19 | once | CASEPTPGSYEQYF | TGTGCCAGTGAACCGACACCAGGCTCCTACGAGCAGTACTTC
NA | TRBJ2-7 | TRBV29-1 | NA | CSVEIDRTYEQYF | TGCAGCGTTGAAATCGACAGAACCTACGAGCAGTACTTC